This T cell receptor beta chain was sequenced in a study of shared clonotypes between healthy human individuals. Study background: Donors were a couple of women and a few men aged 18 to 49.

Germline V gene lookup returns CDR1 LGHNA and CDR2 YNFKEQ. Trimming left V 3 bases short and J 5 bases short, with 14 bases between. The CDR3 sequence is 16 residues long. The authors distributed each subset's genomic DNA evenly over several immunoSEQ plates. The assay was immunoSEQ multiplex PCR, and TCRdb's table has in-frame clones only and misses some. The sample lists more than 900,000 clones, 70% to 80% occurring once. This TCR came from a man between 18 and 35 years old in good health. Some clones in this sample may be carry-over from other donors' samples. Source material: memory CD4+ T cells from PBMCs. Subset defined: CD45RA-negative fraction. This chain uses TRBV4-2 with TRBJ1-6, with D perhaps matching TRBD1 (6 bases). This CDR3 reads CASSQGAHRDNSPLHF. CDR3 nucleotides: TGTGCCAGCAGCCAGGGGGCCCACCGCGATAATTCACCCCTCCACTTT.